The rows below give T cell receptor beta chains drawn from one sample of a study of identical twins. TCRdb re-called the 5' RACE reads with MiXCR, one entry per CDR3 protein. The table includes roughly 1,500,000 distinct CDR3 sequences, under 35% detected once. The sequenced sample was cord blood. The receptors come from a newborn girl in good health. Both conserved end residues are part of each CDR3. The D gene is left open where the match is weak. Clone size appears in some rows only: once, few, many, or a class for an expanded clone.

CSASGITTDTQYF,TGCAGTGCTAGTGGTATTACCACAGATACGCAGTATTTT,TRBJ2-3,TRBV20-1,NA,NA,13
CASSASRIYGYTF,TGTGCCAGCAGCGCCTCCAGGATCTATGGCTACACCTTC,TRBJ1-2,TRBV6-1,few,NA,13
CASSLERGPTNAQYF,TGTGCCAGCAGCTTAGAACGGGGGCCCACGAATGCGCAGTATTTT,TRBJ2-3,TRBV11-2,NA,NA,15
CASSLWGLAGGHEQYF,TGTGCCAGCAGTTTATGGGGACTAGCGGGAGGCCATGAGCAGTACTTC,TRBJ2-5,TRBV27,once,TRBD2,16
CASSLFPGAADTEAFF,TGTGCCAGCAGCTTATTCCCGGGAGCTGCGGACACTGAAGCTTTCTTT,TRBJ1-1,TRBV7-2,NA,NA,16
CATLGPLTYEQYF,TGTGCCACCCTGGGTCCACTAACCTACGAGCAGTACTTC,TRBJ2-7,TRBV25-1,few,NA,13
CASSSHSTGFSIGELFF,TGCGCCAGCAGCTCACACTCCACAGGGTTCTCCATTGGGGAGCTGTTTTTT,TRBJ2-2,TRBV5-1,NA,NA,17
CASSLGSGPLYGYTF,TGTGCCAGCAGTTTAGGTTCCGGGCCGCTATATGGCTACACCTTC,TRBJ1-2,TRBV27,NA,NA,15
CASSFAHPHTEAFF,TGTGCCAGCAGCTTTGCCCACCCCCACACTGAAGCTTTCTTT,TRBJ1-1,TRBV7-9,NA,NA,14
CSASAGGFRGTEAFF,TGCAGTGCTAGCGCCGGGGGGTTCCGGGGCACTGAAGCTTTCTTT,TRBJ1-1,TRBV20-1,NA,NA,15
CASKSGPSSYNEQFF,TGCGCCAGCAAATCCGGACCCAGCTCCTACAATGAGCAGTTCTTC,TRBJ2-1,TRBV5-1,few,NA,15
CASRRDGGETQYF,TGTGCCAGCAGGAGGGACGGCGGAGAGACCCAGTACTTC,TRBJ2-5,TRBV2,few,NA,13
CASSFGWDSLNTEAFF,TGCGCCAGTAGCTTTGGGTGGGACAGTCTGAACACTGAAGCTTTCTTT,TRBJ1-1,TRBV5-1,NA,TRBD1,16
CASSPITGTSAHIQYF,TGCGCCAGCAGCCCTATTACCGGGACTAGCGCCCACATTCAGTACTTC,TRBJ2-4,TRBV5-1,NA,TRBD2,16
CASSASSRVTNEKLFF,TGCGCCAGCAGCGCCTCCAGCAGGGTAACTAATGAAAAACTGTTTTTT,TRBJ1-4,TRBV5-1,NA,NA,16
CSANDNYNSPLHF,TGCAGTGCTAACGACAACTATAATTCACCCCTCCACTTT,TRBJ1-6,TRBV20-1,NA,NA,13
CASSGVGETQYF,TGTGCCAGCAGTGGGGTCGGGGAGACCCAGTACTTC,TRBJ2-5,TRBV2,NA,NA,12
CASSWGGREATQYF,TGTGCCAGCAGCTGGGGCGGGAGGGAAGCTACGCAGTATTTT,TRBJ2-3,TRBV12-3/TRBV12-4,few,TRBD2,14
CASSQGLLSGDTGELFF,TGCGCCAGCAGCCAAGGTCTTCTTAGCGGGGACACCGGGGAGCTGTTTTTT,TRBJ2-2,TRBV4-1,few,TRBD2,17
CAIRGDRRDRPTEAFF,TGTGCCATCAGAGGGGACAGGCGGGACCGTCCAACTGAAGCTTTCTTT,TRBJ1-1,TRBV10-3,NA,TRBD1,16
CASSRDRVQPQHF,TGTGCCAGCAGTAGGGATAGAGTTCAGCCCCAGCATTTT,TRBJ1-5,TRBV6-6,few,NA,13
CASSLLKAEPHYEQYF,TGCGCCAGCAGTCTGTTAAAAGCGGAGCCCCACTACGAGCAGTACTTC,TRBJ2-7,TRBV23-1,few,NA,16
CASGLVLAGDSDTQYF,TGTGCTAGTGGTTTGGTACTAGCGGGAGATTCGGATACGCAGTATTTT,TRBJ2-3,TRBV12-5,few,TRBD2,16
CASSDVGLAYYNEQFF,TGCGCCAGCAGTGATGTAGGACTAGCGTACTACAATGAGCAGTTCTTC,TRBJ2-1,TRBV10-2,NA,TRBD2,16
CASSFTGLYEQYF,TGTGCCAGCAGCTTCACCGGACTGTACGAGCAGTACTTC,TRBJ2-7,TRBV7-9,few,NA,13
CASSQVTGRYYGYTF,TGCGCCAGCAGCCAAGTGACAGGGCGGTACTATGGCTACACCTTC,TRBJ1-2,TRBV4-1,few,TRBD1,15
CASSLLRTGSYNEQFF,TGTGCCAGCAGCTTATTACGGACAGGATCCTACAATGAGCAGTTCTTC,TRBJ2-1,TRBV7-8,NA,TRBD1,16
CASSQEVWTEAFF,TGCGCCAGCAGCCAAGAGGTGTGGACTGAAGCTTTCTTT,TRBJ1-1,TRBV4-1,NA,NA,13
CASSFLLASGKSIQYF,TGTGCCAGCAGTTTCCTACTGGCTAGCGGGAAAAGCATTCAGTACTTC,TRBJ2-4,TRBV6-6,NA,TRBD2,16
CASSRTGFQPQHF,TGTGCCAGCAGCCGTACAGGTTTCCAGCCCCAGCATTTT,TRBJ1-5,TRBV12-3/TRBV12-4,few,NA,13
CASSVAPDLYGYTF,TGTGCCAGCAGTGTCGCCCCAGACCTCTATGGCTACACCTTC,TRBJ1-2,TRBV6-5,NA,NA,14